The clone carrying this TCR beta chain was seen many times. The sample belongs to a study of neurological immune-mediated disorders. Whenever a sequencing run was performed, it yielded over 170 million TCR-beta sequences from 15-18 subjects. TCRdb processed the 5' RACE reads anew with MiXCR; each CDR3 protein has one entry. The data hold 55,000 to 65,000 distinct CDR3 sequences, with roughly 13% observed a single time. The source of this sequence is a woman in her sixties with HTLV-1-associated myelopathy (HAM/TSP). Sample: PBMCs.

The CDR3 reads CASSLDRSFLDRGTDTQYF. The CDR3 DNA reads TGTGCCAGCAGCTTAGATCGTTCATTCCTGGACAGGGGCACAGATACGCAGTATTTT. The chain uses TRBV11-2 and TRBJ2-3, with 8 bases fitting TRBD1. CDR1 and CDR2 from the germline V gene are SGHAT and FQNNGV. The CDR3 consists of 19 residues. V dropped 0 bases and J dropped 1; count of bases not matched to a gene: 12. The full variable domain, its missing parts supplied by reference TRBV11-2 and TRBJ2-3, is EAGVAQSPRYKIIEKRQSVAFWCNPISGHATLYWYQQILGQGPKLLIQFQNNGVVDDSQLPKDRFSAERLKGVDSTLKIQPAKLEDSAVYLCASSLDRSFLDRGTDTQYFGPGTRLTVL.